This TCR beta chain stems from a study of T cell responses to AZD1222 COVID-19 vaccine. Broader study findings: White British people made up most donors, females outnumbered males, and clonal diversity was possibly underestimated. The study sampled repertoires only after the peak T cell response.

Here immunoSEQ multiplex PCR was the method, and the copy in TCRdb shows in-frame clones only, minus some. The top ten clones hold about a tenth of a sample with some 150,000 clones, about 90% of them seen once. V trimming: 3 bases; J trimming: 2 bases; junction bases outside the gene matches: 0. Germline CDR1 is MNHEY and CDR2 is SMNVEV (reference sequence). The CDR3 has 15 residues. Comment on this clone: Its cognate antigen is unknown.

J is TRBJ2-5 and V is TRBV27; 13 nucleotides agree with TRBD2. The specimen comprised peripheral blood, sampled 28 days after the second AZD1222 dose. The sequence was obtained from an adult who received the AZD1222 COVID-19 vaccine. CDR3 sequence (DNA): TGTGCCAGCAGTTTGGGACTAGCGGGACAAGAGACCCAGTACTTC. Translation gives CASSLGLAGQETQYF.